A single T cell receptor beta chain is shown here with its context. The junction had 6 bases not matched to a gene; V was cut back by 6 bases and J by 7 bases. The CDR3 is made up of 13 amino acids. CDR1 MNHEY and CDR2 SVGAGI come from the germline V gene. This specimen belongs to a study of cytomegalovirus exposure and HLA in healthy donors. The PCR had 60 Vbeta and 13 Jbeta primers. Clones were read by immunoSEQ multiplex PCR, and TCRdb kept only the in-frame ones, dropping some. The repertoire holds over 150,000 clones, roughly 80% seen once, with less than 5% in the top ten. The receptor comes from a male donor in good health and CMV-seronegative. The sample taken for sequencing was PBMCs. The chain links TRBV6-5 to TRBJ1-2; 9 bases line up with TRBD1. The CDR3 nucleotides are TGTGCCAGCAGCCCCACAGGGGGCACTGGCTACACCTTC. It specifies CASSPTGGTGYTF.